This T cell receptor (beta chain) was identified during a study of PD-L1 blockade in urothelial cancer. Across the study: Each participant's history included 0 to 3 prior chemotherapy regimens.

Assay: immunoSEQ multiplex PCR; the TCRdb copy retains only in-frame clones and omits some. Found here are 100,000 to 150,000 clones, about 88% of them singletons; the top ten hold roughly 2.9%. Time point here: pretreatment peripheral blood. J lost 4 bases, V lost 2 bases, and 2 bases had no gene match. There are 14 residues in the CDR3. Germline lookup yields CDR1 LNHDA and CDR2 SQIVND (reference sequence). The J gene is TRBJ1-5, the V gene TRBV19; 7 bases map to TRBD1. The source was PBMCs, collected around atezolizumab (anti-PD-L1) treatment. The source is a man aged 50 to 59 with urothelial cancer. The CDR3 region has the DNA TGTGCCAGTAGTATACACAGGGGAAATCAGCCCCAGCATTTT. Translated, it gives CASSIHRGNQPQHF.